This T cell receptor (beta chain) was sequenced in a study of PD-L1 blockade in urothelial cancer (dated by TCRdb to about 2017). Notes on the research overall: Every patient began therapy in the mid-2010s and was given atezolizumab 1,200 mg intravenously every 3 weeks. Twenty-five of 29 patients were identified as males with urothelial cancer of bladder origin, and a prior smoking history was reported by 18 of 29 patients. An ECOG performance status of 0 or 1 was recorded for the patients, and 0 to 3 prior chemotherapy regimens had been received by the patients. Blood samples were analyzed at two time points: 3 weeks after treatment start (second dose) and 6 weeks after treatment start. Blood samples gave a median of around 130,000 T cells and 77,000 or so unique TCRs, with a median clonality of around 0.08. Somatic, immune and clinical correlates of response to PD-L1 blockade with atezolizumab in urothelial cancer were the focus of an exploratory multi-omic analysis. Pretreatment tumor samples, along with matched peripheral blood serially collected before and after atezolizumab treatment, were subjected to TCR sequencing. Progression-free survival longer than 6 months counted as durable clinical benefit, and TCR features were additionally tested against both progression-free and overall survival. In the same patients who had TCR sequencing, pretreatment tumors also underwent whole exome sequencing and RNA sequencing. Nine patients reached durable clinical benefit, while fewer than 25 patients did not. Some 30 patients had pretreatment blood TCR-seq, about 24 had at least one posttreatment blood collection, and about 24 had tumor TCR-seq.

Each PCR received spiked-in synthetic TCR analog templates so that absolute template abundance could be estimated from read counts. The immunoSEQ assay used bias-controlled V and J gene primers to amplify TCRbeta CDR3 regions from genomic DNA. Sequencing of rearranged TCRbeta segments was done at approximately 20X coverage. Turning to the authors' computational methods: Clustering was used to correct sequencing errors, and CDR3s were annotated against IMGT to assign V, D and J genes. Only productive TCRbeta rearrangements were used in downstream analyses, excluding out-of-frame or stop-codon sequences. Clonality was computed as one minus Shannon entropy normalized by the log of the number of unique productive sequences. Clones differing between time points or between blood and tumor were identified by Fisher's exact test with Benjamini-Hochberg correction at adjusted p below 0.01. TCRdb limited this immuneACCESS table to in-frame rearrangements with V and J called. A share of clones is missing; checked studies link under half to unresolved V genes, and the rest is unexplained. V, J and clone size reflect that table, while D and trimming were determined from the DNA. For this sample the table gives 72,000 or so clones, of which around 88% were detected only once. Just under 15% of the sample goes to the ten largest clones.

The time point tag for this specimen amounts to: pretreatment peripheral blood. A cohort of about 31 patients with locally advanced or metastatic urothelial carcinoma, treated at Memorial Sloan Kettering on a trial protocol, was included. Peripheral blood mononuclear cells were collected pretreatment and during treatment, at between 1 and 8 total time points per patient. The Qiagen DNeasy Blood extraction kit was used to purify genomic DNA from total PBMCs and tumor samples. PBMCs were collected pretreatment and during treatment and were isolated and stored as previously described. Compared with germline, V lacks 4 bases and J lacks 3 bases; bases without a gene match: 2. CDR1 and CDR2, per the germline V gene, are ENHRY and SYGVKD. CDR3 length: 15 amino acids, cysteine to phenylalanine. Kept here is only the CDR3 DNA, which spans 45 bases and is read in frame from base 1. Findings and caveats that apply to the study as a whole: Because of the small sample size (n ≈ 30) and the many exploratory analyses performed, the results are intended to be regarded as hypothesis-generating. A pretreatment peripheral blood TCR clonality below the median was linked to improved progression-free and overall survival. Among patients with durable benefit, tumor-associated TCR clones showed greater expansion in peripheral blood 3 weeks after treatment started (n ≈ 20, p = 0.022).

Comments on this clone: No cognate antigen has been identified for it. Qualities for individual bases were not recorded, and no much larger clone is one base off.

The receptor chain draws on TRBV10-3 and TRBJ2-1; 11 nucleotides in the junction match TRBD1. The sequence was obtained from a man aged 55 to 69 with urothelial cancer. The sequenced sample was PBMCs, obtained around atezolizumab (anti-PD-L1) treatment. The DNA sequence is given as TGTGCCATCAGTGTAGGGACAGGGGGCTACAATGAGCAGTTCTTC. It encodes CAISVGTGGYNEQFF.